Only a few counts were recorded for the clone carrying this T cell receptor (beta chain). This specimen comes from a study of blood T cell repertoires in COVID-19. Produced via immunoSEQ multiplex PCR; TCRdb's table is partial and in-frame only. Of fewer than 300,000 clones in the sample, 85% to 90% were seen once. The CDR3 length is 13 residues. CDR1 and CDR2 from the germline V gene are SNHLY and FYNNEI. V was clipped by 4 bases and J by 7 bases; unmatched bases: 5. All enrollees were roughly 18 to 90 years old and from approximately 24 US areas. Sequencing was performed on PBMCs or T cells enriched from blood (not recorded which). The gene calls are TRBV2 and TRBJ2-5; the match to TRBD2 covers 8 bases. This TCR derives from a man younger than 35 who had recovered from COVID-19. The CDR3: CASSATSAGTQYF. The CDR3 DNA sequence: TGTGCCAGCAGTGCGACTAGCGCGGGGACCCAGTACTTC.